This T cell receptor beta chain derives from a study of blood T cell repertoires in COVID-19. In the study overall: PBMCs, B-cell-depleted T cells, or T cells provided the cDNA or gDNA that made up the material.

This clone occurred once. Authors' data handling: Reference gene primer amplification in the assay estimated nucleated cell counts. The assay was immunoSEQ multiplex PCR, and TCRdb's table has in-frame clones only and misses some. V and J calls and clone size are as listed in that table; D and trimming were resolved from the DNA. The sample lists over 85,000 clones; about nine tenths were seen once. From germline, CDR1 is LNHDA and CDR2 SQIVND (reference sequence). This CDR3 is 15 amino acids long. Trimming removed 6 bases from V and 7 bases from J; junction bases left unmatched: 10. The origin of this receptor is a woman at least 80 years old with acute or convalescent COVID-19. The sequenced material came from peripheral blood. This chain connects TRBV19 to TRBJ2-3, with TRBD2 matching 10 bases. The CDR3: CASSPLSGGVNTQYF. CDR3 in DNA: TGTGCCAGTAGCCCCCTGAGCGGGGGGGTAAATACGCAGTATTTT.